The next 21 T cell receptor beta chains were all read from a single sample in a study of T cell repertoires in cytomegalovirus infection. Antigen specificity for these receptors is unknown. TCRdb called the reads again in MiXCR, with one record for every CDR3 protein. The table has 450,000 to 550,000 distinct CDR3 sequences, about 39% seen once. Sequencing was performed on cultured PBMCs, taken from culture after CMV antigen stimulation. The receptor set was obtained from a human donor in good health (CMV status not recorded). Some clones in this sample may be carry-over from other donors' samples.

This clonotype appeared a few times. The chain couples TRBV7-2 to TRBJ2-7; tentative D call: TRBD1 (6 bases). The CDR3 sequence is 15 residues long. Per the germline V gene, CDR1 is SGHTA and CDR2 is FQGNSA. V lost 1 base and J 2 bases, leaving 12 bases between the germline ends. The CDR3 sequence: CASSLGQGRAYEQYF. The DNA for the CDR3 is TGTGCCAGCAGCTTAGGCCAGGGGAGAGCCTACGAGCAGTACTTC.

This chain connects TRBV6-1 to TRBJ2-5; D call uncertain. Trimming stripped 2 bases from V and 2 bases from J, with 3 bases between. The V gene's germline CDR1 is MNHNS and CDR2 SASEGT. The CDR3 length is 12 residues. The CDR3: CASSEQQETQYF. As DNA, the CDR3 is TGTGCCAGCAGTGAACAGCAAGAGACCCAGTACTTC.

In its sample, this clonotype was seen once. The chain couples TRBV6-2 or TRBV6-3 to TRBJ2-1, with 7 bases that match TRBD2. The CDR3 is 14 amino acids. The ends lost 6 bases at V and 15 bases at J; junction bases unmatched: 17. Germline loops: CDR1 MNHEY, CDR2 SVGEGT. The CDR3 DNA reads as TGTGCCAGCAGGACCCGGACCTCACCGGGGGGATGGTTCTTC. Protein: CASRTRTSPGGWFF.

This clonotype was seen a few times. The genes are TRBV7-6 and TRBJ2-7; TRBD2 is a possible D gene (6 bases). V was cut by 2 bases and J by 6 bases, with 20 bases left in between. Germline V gene lookup returns CDR1 SGHVS and CDR2 FNYEAQ. The CDR3 is 16 residues long. DNA of the CDR3: TGTGCCAGCAGCTTAACGCCGGACGGCGGAGCGGGCGAGCAGTACTTC. Its translation is CASSLTPDGGAGEQYF.

This rearrangement joins TRBV7-2 to TRBJ2-1; tentative D call: TRBD2 (5 bases). CDR3 length: 15 amino acids. Between the trimmed V and J ends, which lost 5 bases and 3 bases, there was a span of 14 bases. The germline V gene has CDR1 SGHTA and CDR2 FQGNSA. CDR3 region: CASSPSGYLYNEQFF. CDR3 sequence (DNA): TGTGCCAGCAGCCCGAGCGGCTACCTCTACAATGAGCAGTTCTTC.

The table lists this clonotype with a few counts. This chain links TRBV7-9 with TRBJ1-3, with unresolved D. The germline gives CDR1 SEHNR, CDR2 FQNEAQ (reference sequence). Trimming removed 4 bases at V and 3 bases at J, with 13 bases between. This CDR3 contains 15 residues. The CDR3: CASSSVQEIGNTIYF. CDR3 sequence (DNA): TGTGCCAGCAGCTCAGTTCAGGAGATTGGAAACACCATATATTTT.

The chain combines TRBV12-3 or TRBV12-4 with TRBJ1-2; D perhaps matches TRBD1 (5 bases). Trimming left V 5 bases short and J 0 bases short, with 7 bases between. This CDR3 spans 13 amino acids. CDR3 nucleotide sequence: TGTGCCAGCAGTCAGGGAGCTAACTATGGCTACACCTTC. This sequence encodes CASSQGANYGYTF.

The rearrangement links TRBV19 to TRBJ2-1; no definite D call. With 4 bases removed from V and 0 bases from J, the gap between germline ends came to 13 bases. Germline-derived CDR1 and CDR2 are LNHDA and SQIVND (reference sequence). CDR3 length: 16 amino acids. As DNA, the CDR3 is TGTGCCAGTAGTAGCCTCTTCGATAGCTCCTACAATGAGCAGTTCTTC. This codes for CASSSLFDSSYNEQFF.

V usage is TRBV7-2 and J usage is TRBJ2-7, with 7 bases fitting TRBD1. The CDR3 is 15 amino acids. In germline, CDR1 is SGHTA, CDR2 FQGNSA. Trimming at V came to 5 bases and at J to 10 bases, leaving 17 bases not matched to a gene. This CDR3 reads CASSRYPNDRAQQYF. For the CDR3, the DNA is TGTGCCAGCAGCCGCTACCCCAACGACAGGGCCCAACAGTACTTC. Combining the CDR3 with reference TRBV7-2 and TRBJ2-7 gives the whole variable domain GAGVSQSPSNKVTEKGKDVELRCDPISGHTALYWYRQSLGQGLEFLIYFQGNSAPDKSGLPSDRFSAERTGGSVSTLTIQRTQQEDSAVYLCASSRYPNDRAQQYFGPGTRLTVT.

The J gene is TRBJ1-3, the V gene TRBV27, with 7 bases fitting TRBD1. CDR1 MNHEY and CDR2 SMNVEV come from the germline V gene (reference sequence). V was clipped by 11 bases and J by 0 bases; unmatched bases: 16. The CDR3 extends over 17 amino acids. The CDR3 spells CAPGGLTQGDSGNTIYF. The CDR3 DNA follows: TGTGCCCCAGGGGGTCTAACCCAAGGGGACTCTGGAAACACCATATATTTT.

This clonotype has just one count. The chain links TRBV19 to TRBJ1-6; D gene unclear. CDR1 LNHDA and CDR2 SQIVND come from the germline V gene (reference sequence). V lost 3 bases and J lost 7, with 13 bases in between. The length of the CDR3 is 15 residues. The CDR3 spells CASSIVAGGNSPLHF. CDR3 DNA sequence: TGTGCCAGTAGTATCGTCGCAGGCGGGAATTCACCCCTCCACTTT.

This chain connects TRBV7-2 to TRBJ1-2, with a weak D call TRBD1 (5 bases). The CDR3 has 14 residues. Per germline, CDR1 SGHTA and CDR2 FQGNSA. The germline V and J ends were trimmed by 3 bases and 8 bases, with 16 bases remaining between them. The DNA for the CDR3 is TGTGCCAGCAGCTTTGTACAGGCCGCCTGGGGCTACACCTTC. The encoded protein is CASSFVQAAWGYTF.

The table lists this clonotype with a few counts. The rearrangement uses TRBV19 and TRBJ2-3; 7 bases are a match to TRBD1. The CDR3 length is 14 residues. The germline V gene encodes CDR1 LNHDA and CDR2 SQIVND (reference sequence). Unmatched junction bases numbered 2, after V lost 5 bases and J lost 0 bases. CDR3 protein: CASSEGASTDTQYF. CDR3 DNA: TGTGCCAGTAGTGAGGGGGCGAGCACAGATACGCAGTATTTT.

This clonotype was recorded many times. This sequence joins TRBV7-2 and TRBJ1-2; D call uncertain. Trimming removed 5 bases at V and 3 bases at J, with 13 bases between. In germline, CDR1 is SGHTA, CDR2 FQGNSA. The CDR3 sequence is 14 residues long. As DNA, the CDR3 is TGTGCCAGCAGCCCCCGCGTGGGCGACTATGGCTACACCTTC. This gives the protein CASSPRVGDYGYTF.

This clonotype was seen once. The J gene is TRBJ1-5, the V gene TRBV7-6; 7 bases map to TRBD1. The CDR3 sequence is 16 residues long. CDR1 and CDR2 from the germline V gene are SGHVS and FNYEAQ. Germline trimming cut 1 base from V and 0 bases from J; bases unmatched to any gene: 3. The CDR3 DNA sequence: TGTGCCAGCAGCTTAGGACAGGGACTTAGCAATCAGCCCCAGCATTTT. Residues: CASSLGQGLSNQPQHF.

This clonotype occurred a few times. The rearrangement links TRBV12-3 or TRBV12-4 to TRBJ1-1, with D unresolved. V was pared by 3 bases and J by 3 bases, with 20 bases between. The CDR3 runs to 17 residues. The CDR3: CASSFVEGWDSYTEAFF. The CDR3 bases are TGTGCCAGCAGTTTTGTTGAGGGTTGGGATTCGTACACTGAAGCTTTCTTT.

In nucleotides, the CDR3 is TGTGCCAGCAGTCGGGGACAGGGCGGGGTGCTTAACACCGGGGAGCTGTTTTTT. Translation: CASSRGQGGVLNTGELFF. V is TRBV6-6 and J is TRBJ2-2; TRBD1 matches at 9 bases. CDR1 MNHNY and CDR2 SVGAGI come from the germline V gene (reference sequence). Trimming at V came to 5 bases and at J to 2 bases, leaving 12 bases not matched to a gene. The CDR3 has 18 amino acids.

This clonotype was recorded a few times. The chain uses TRBV12-3 or TRBV12-4 and TRBJ2-3; D is perhaps TRBD1 (6 bases). V shed 3 bases and J shed 2 bases, with 12 bases lying between them. This CDR3 is 15 amino acids long. The CDR3 DNA sequence: TGTGCCAGCAGTTTGGGGACATCGTACACAGATACGCAGTATTTT. Protein: CASSLGTSYTDTQYF.

This clonotype was seen more than once but under ten times. The chain links TRBV18 to TRBJ1-5, with D perhaps matching TRBD1 (6 bases). Germline assignment: CDR1 KGHSH and CDR2 LQKENI. CDR3 length: 14 residues. V was shortened by 3 bases and J by 11 bases, with 17 bases between the two germline ends. Here the CDR3 DNA reads TGTGCCAGCTCACCGGGGACAAGGAGACAAGCCCAGCATTTT. Translation gives CASSPGTRRQAQHF.

The V call is TRBV12-3 or TRBV12-4, the J call TRBJ2-7; possibly TRBD2 for D (7 bases). Trimming took off 6 bases at V and 2 bases at J, with 17 bases between the two ends. CDR3 length: 15 amino acids. The CDR3 bases are TGTGCCAGCAGGCGGACCGGGGGGCGGACCTACGAGCAGTACTTC. This encodes CASRRTGGRTYEQYF.

In its sample, this clonotype was seen a few times. This chain uses TRBV12-3 or TRBV12-4 with TRBJ2-1, with D perhaps matching TRBD1 (5 bases). The CDR3 length is 13 residues. Trimming pared 3 bases from V and 4 bases from J, leaving 7 bases between. CDR3 DNA: TGTGCCAGCAGTTTGACAGCTTACAATGAGCAGTTCTTC. Translated, it gives CASSLTAYNEQFF.